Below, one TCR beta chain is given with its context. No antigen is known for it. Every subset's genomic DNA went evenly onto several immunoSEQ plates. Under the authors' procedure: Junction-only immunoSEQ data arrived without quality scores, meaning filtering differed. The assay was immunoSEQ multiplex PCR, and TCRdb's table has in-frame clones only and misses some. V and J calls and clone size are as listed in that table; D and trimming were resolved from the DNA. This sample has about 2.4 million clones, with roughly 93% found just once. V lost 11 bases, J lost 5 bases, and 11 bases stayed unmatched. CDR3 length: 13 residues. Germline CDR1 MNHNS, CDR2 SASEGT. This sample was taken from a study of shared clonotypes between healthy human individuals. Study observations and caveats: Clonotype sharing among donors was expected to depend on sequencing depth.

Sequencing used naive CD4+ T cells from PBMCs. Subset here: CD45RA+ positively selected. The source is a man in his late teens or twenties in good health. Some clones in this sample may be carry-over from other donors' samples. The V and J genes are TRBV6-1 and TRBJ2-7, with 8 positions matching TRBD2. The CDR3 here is CAGLPSGSDEQYF. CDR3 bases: TGTGCCGGTCTCCCTAGCGGGTCTGACGAGCAGTACTTC.